One and the same sample provided the 10 T cell receptor beta chains below, sequenced in a study of T cell repertoires in cytomegalovirus infection. MiXCR was run by TCRdb on the reads, yielding one entry per CDR3 protein. Of 150,000 to 190,000 distinct CDR3 sequences listed, less than 25% are singletons. The specimen was PBMCs. The source of these receptors is a human donor in good health (CMV status not recorded). Some clones in this sample may be carry-over from other donors' samples.

The V and J genes are TRBV20-1 and TRBJ2-7; 9 positions agree with TRBD1. V lost 1 base to trimming and J lost 6 bases; unmatched junction nucleotides: 13. The CDR3 is made up of 16 amino acids. Germline V gene data show CDR1 as DFQATT and CDR2 as SNEGSKA (reference sequence). The CDR3: CSARGRSGTGRVEQYF. CDR3 nucleotides: TGCAGTGCTAGAGGACGATCCGGGACAGGGAGGGTCGAGCAGTACTTC.

There are many counts of this clonotype. This rearrangement joins TRBV7-2 to TRBJ2-7, with 11 bases fitting TRBD2. This CDR3 has 15 residues. V lost 4 bases and J lost 3; bases outside the gene matches: 5. Germline CDR1 is SGHTA and CDR2 is FQGNSA. CDR3 nucleotides: TGTGCCAGCAGCTCTTTAGCGGGAGGGGACTACGAGCAGTACTTC. It is translated as CASSSLAGGDYEQYF.

This clonotype was detected a few times. The chain joins TRBV29-1 to TRBJ2-7, with 7 positions matching TRBD2. The germline CDR1 and CDR2 sequences are SQVTM and ANQGSEA. J was trimmed by 3 bases and V by 4 bases; bases with no gene match: 3. The CDR3 loop spans 12 amino acids. The CDR3 loop is CSVVAGVYEQYF. Here the CDR3 DNA reads TGCAGCGTTGTGGCGGGAGTCTACGAGCAGTACTTC.

Only a few counts were recorded for this clonotype. V is TRBV19 and J is TRBJ1-6; 10 bases line up with TRBD1. Losses at the gene ends were 7 bases for V and 8 bases for J; bases not matched to a gene: 5. The CDR3 is 14 residues long. Germline assignment: CDR1 LNHDA and CDR2 SQIVND (reference sequence). In DNA, the CDR3 is TGTGCCAGTACCGACAGGGGGCTGGATTCACCCCTCCACTTT. This sequence encodes CASTDRGLDSPLHF.

This clonotype was seen a few times. The chain has TRBV7-9 and TRBJ2-1; 7 bases map to TRBD2. The germline CDR1 and CDR2 sequences are SEHNR and FQNEAQ (reference sequence). The junction had 13 bases not matched to a gene; V was cut back by 4 bases and J by 7 bases. The CDR3 runs to 16 residues. CDR3 in amino acids: CASSSVEEREYNEQFF. CDR3 DNA sequence: TGTGCCAGCAGCTCCGTCGAGGAGCGGGAATATAATGAGCAGTTCTTC.

This sequence joins TRBV5-4 and TRBJ2-5, with a weak D call TRBD1 (6 bases). Germline CDR1 is SGHNT and CDR2 is YYREEE (reference sequence). V lost 3 bases, J lost 4 bases, and 19 bases lay in between. The CDR3 has 16 residues. CDR3 in DNA: TGTGCCAGCAGCTCGTGGGACACCGGACTTGGAGAGACCCAGTACTTC. This translates into CASSSWDTGLGETQYF.

The rearrangement joins TRBV25-1 to TRBJ2-5; D is uncertain. Trimming shortened V by 6 bases and J by 5 bases, and 7 bases separated the two germline ends. Germline-derived CDR1 and CDR2 are MGHDK and SYGVNS. The CDR3 loop spans 11 amino acids. The CDR3 region has the DNA TGTGCCAGCAGCATCGTCGAGACCCAGTACTTC. Its protein product is CASSIVETQYF. Drawing the rest from reference TRBV25-1 and TRBJ2-5, the complete variable domain is EADIYQTPRYLVIGTGKKITLECSQTMGHDKMYWYQQDPGMELHLIHYSYGVNSTEKGDLSSESTVSRIRTEHFPLTLESARPSHTSQYLCASSIVETQYFGPGTRLLVL.

V gene TRBV6-5 combines with J gene TRBJ1-4; perhaps TRBD1 as D (6 bases). This CDR3 region has 15 residues. V lost 6 bases and J lost 4, with 15 bases in between. In germline, CDR1 is MNHEY, CDR2 SVGAGI. CDR3 sequence reads: CASSQTTGLNEKLFF. CDR3 bases: TGTGCCAGCAGCCAAACGACAGGCCTTAATGAAAAACTGTTTTTT.

The chain recombines TRBV12-3 or TRBV12-4 with TRBJ1-5; TRBD1 might be the D (6 bases). V gave up 5 bases and J gave up 7 bases, with 15 bases separating them. The CDR3 is 14 residues long. CDR3 DNA: TGTGCCAGCAGTCTTGACAGGAATTACCAGCCCCAGCATTTT. Its translation: CASSLDRNYQPQHF.

This clonotype showed up just a few times. The chain carries TRBV4-3 and TRBJ2-7; TRBD1 matches at 9 bases. The CDR3 extends over 14 amino acids. V shed 1 base and J 2 bases; nucleotides not matched to a gene: 0. CDR1 and CDR2 from the germline V gene are LGHNA and YSLEER. CDR3 residues: CASSQGQGAYEQYF. The DNA for the CDR3 is TGCGCCAGCAGCCAAGGACAGGGGGCCTACGAGCAGTACTTC.